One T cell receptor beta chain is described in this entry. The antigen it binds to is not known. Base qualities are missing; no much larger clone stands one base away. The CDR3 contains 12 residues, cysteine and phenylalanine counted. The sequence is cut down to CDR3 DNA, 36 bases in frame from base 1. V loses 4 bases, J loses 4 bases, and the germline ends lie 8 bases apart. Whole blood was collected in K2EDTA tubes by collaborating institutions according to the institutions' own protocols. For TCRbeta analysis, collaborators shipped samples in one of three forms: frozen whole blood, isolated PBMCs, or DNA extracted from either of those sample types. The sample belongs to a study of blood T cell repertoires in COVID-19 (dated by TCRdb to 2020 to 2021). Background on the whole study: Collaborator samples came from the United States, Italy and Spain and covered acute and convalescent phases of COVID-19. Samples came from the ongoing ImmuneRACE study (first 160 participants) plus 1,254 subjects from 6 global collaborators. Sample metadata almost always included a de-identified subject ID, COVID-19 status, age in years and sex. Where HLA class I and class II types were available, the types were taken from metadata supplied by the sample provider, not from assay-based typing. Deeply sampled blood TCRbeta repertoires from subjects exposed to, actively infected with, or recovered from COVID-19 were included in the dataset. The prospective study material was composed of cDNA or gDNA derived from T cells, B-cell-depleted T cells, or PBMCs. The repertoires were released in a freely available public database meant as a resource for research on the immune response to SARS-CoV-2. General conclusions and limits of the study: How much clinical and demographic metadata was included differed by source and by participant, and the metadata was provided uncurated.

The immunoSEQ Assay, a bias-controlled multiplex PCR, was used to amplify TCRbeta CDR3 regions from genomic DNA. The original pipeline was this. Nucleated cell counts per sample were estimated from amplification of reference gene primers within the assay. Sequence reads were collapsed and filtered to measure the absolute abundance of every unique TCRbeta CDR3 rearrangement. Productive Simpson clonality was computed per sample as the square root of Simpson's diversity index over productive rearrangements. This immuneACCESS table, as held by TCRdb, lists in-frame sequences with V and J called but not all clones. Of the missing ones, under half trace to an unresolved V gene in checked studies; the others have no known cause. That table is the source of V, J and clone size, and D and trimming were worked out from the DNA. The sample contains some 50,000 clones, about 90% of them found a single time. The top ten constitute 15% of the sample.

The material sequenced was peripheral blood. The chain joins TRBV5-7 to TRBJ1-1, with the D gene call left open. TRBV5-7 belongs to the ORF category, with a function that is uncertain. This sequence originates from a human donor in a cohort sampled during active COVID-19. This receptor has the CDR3 CASSMVSTEAFF. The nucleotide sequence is TGTGCCAGCAGCATGGTATCCACTGAAGCTTTCTTT.